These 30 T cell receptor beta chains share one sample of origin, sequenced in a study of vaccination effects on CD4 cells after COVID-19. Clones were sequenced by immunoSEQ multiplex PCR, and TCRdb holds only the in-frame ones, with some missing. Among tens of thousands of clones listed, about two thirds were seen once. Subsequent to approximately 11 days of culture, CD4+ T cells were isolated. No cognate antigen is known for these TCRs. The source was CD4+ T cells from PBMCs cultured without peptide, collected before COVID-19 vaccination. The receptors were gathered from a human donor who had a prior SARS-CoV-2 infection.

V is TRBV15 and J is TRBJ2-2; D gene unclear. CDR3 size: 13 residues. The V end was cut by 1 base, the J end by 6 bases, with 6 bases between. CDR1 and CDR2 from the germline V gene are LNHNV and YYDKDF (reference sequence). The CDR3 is CATSRVFSGELFF. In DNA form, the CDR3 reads TGTGCCACCAGCAGAGTCTTTTCCGGGGAGCTGTTTTTT.

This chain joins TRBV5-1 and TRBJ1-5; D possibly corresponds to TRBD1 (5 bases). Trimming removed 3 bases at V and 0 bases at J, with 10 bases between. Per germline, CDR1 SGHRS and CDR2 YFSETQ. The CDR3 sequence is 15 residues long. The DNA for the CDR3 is TGCGCCAGCAGCTGGGGGTATTATAGCAATCAGCCCCAGCATTTT. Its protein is CASSWGYYSNQPQHF.

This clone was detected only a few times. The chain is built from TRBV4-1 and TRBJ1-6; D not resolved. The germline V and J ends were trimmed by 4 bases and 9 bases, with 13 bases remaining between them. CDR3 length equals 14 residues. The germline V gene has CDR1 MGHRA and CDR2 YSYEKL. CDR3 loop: CASSPFARISPLHF. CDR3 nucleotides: TGCGCCAGCAGCCCTTTCGCCCGAATTTCACCCCTCCACTTT.

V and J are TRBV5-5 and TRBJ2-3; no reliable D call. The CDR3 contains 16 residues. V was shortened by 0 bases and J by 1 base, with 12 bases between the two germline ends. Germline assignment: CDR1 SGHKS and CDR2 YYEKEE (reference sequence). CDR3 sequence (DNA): TGTGCCAGCAGCTTGGGGCACACACGAGGCACAGATACGCAGTATTTT. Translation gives CASSLGHTRGTDTQYF.

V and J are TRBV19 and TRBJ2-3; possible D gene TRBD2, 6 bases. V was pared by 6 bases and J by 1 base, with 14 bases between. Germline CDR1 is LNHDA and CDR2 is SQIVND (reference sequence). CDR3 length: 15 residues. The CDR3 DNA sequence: TGTGCCAGTAGCCCCGGGAGCTACCGCACAGATACGCAGTATTTT. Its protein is CASSPGSYRTDTQYF.

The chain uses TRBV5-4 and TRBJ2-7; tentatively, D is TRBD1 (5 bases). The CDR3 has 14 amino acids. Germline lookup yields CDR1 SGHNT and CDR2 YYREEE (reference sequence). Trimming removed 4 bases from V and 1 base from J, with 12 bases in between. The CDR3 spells CASSAPTDSYEQYF. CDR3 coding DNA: TGTGCCAGCAGCGCTCCGACAGATTCCTACGAGCAGTACTTC.

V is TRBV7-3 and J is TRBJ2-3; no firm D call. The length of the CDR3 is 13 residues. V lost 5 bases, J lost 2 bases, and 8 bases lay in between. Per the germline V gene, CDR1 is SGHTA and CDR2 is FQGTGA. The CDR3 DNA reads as TGTGCCAGCAGCGCCGAGAACACAGATACGCAGTATTTT. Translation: CASSAENTDTQYF.

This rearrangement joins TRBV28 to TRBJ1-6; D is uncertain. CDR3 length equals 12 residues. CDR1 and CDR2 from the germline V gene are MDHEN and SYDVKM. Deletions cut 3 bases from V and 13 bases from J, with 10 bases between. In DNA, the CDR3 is TGTGCCAGCAGTTTGATCCCTAGTCCCCTCCACTTT. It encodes CASSLIPSPLHF. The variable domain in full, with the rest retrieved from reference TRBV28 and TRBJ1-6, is DVKVTQSSRYLVKRTGEKVFLECVQDMDHENMFWYRQDPGLGLRLIYFSYDVKMKEKGDIPEGYSVSREKKERFSLILESASTNQTSMYLCASSLIPSPLHFGNGTRLTVT.

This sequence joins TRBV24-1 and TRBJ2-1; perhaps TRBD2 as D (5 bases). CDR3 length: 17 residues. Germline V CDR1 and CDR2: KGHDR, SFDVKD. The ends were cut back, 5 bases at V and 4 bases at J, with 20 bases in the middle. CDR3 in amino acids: CATSVPRQGTGYNEQFF. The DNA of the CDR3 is TGTGCCACCAGTGTCCCCCGACAAGGAACGGGGTACAATGAGCAGTTCTTC.

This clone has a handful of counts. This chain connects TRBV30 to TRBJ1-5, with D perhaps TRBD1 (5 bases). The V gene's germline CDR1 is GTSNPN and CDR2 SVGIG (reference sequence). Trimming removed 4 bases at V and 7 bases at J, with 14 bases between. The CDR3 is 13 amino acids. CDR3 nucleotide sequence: TGTGCCTGGACTCGGGGGGATGAACAGCCCCAGCATTTT. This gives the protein CAWTRGDEQPQHF.

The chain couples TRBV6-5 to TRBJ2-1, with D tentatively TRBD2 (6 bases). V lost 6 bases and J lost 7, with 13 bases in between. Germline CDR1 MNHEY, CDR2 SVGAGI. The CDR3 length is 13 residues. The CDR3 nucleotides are TGTGCCAGCAGACTGGGGCTAGCGAATGAGCAGTTCTTC. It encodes CASRLGLANEQFF.

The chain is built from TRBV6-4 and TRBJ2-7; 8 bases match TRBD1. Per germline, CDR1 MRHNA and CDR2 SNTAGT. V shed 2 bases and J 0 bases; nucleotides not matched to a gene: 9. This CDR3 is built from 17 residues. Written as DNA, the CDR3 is TGTGCCAGCAGTGACCCTCTAAGGACAGGGAGCTCCTACGAGCAGTACTTC. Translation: CASSDPLRTGSSYEQYF.

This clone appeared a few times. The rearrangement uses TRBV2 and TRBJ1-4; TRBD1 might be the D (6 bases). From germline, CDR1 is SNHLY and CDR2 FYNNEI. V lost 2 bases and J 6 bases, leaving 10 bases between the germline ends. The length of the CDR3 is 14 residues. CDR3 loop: CASSEWTVDEKLFF. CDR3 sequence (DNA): TGTGCCAGCAGTGAATGGACAGTGGATGAAAAACTGTTTTTT. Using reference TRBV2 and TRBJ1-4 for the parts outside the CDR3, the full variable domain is EPEVTQTPSHQVTQMGQEVILRCVPISNHLYFYWYRQILGQKVEFLVSFYNNEISEKSEIFDDQFSVERPDGSNFTLKIRSTKLEDSAMYFCASSEWTVDEKLFFGSGTQLSVL.

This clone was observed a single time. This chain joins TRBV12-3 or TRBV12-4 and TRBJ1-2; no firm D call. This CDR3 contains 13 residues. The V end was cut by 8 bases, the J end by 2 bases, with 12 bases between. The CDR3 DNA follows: TGTGCCAGCGGCCTCTATGAAAACTATGGCTACACCTTC. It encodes CASGLYENYGYTF.

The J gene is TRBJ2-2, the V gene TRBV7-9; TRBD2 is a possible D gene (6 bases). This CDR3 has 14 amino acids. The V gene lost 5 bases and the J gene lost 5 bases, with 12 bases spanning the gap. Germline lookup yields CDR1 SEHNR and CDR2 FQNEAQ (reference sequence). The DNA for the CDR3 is TGTGCCAGCAGCCCGACTAGGCAGACCGGGGAGCTGTTTTTT. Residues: CASSPTRQTGELFF.

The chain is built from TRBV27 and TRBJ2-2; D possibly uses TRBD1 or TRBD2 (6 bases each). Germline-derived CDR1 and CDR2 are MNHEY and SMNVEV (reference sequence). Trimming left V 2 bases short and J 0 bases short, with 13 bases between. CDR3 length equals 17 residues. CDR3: CASSLGLGGANTGELFF. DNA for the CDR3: TGTGCCAGCAGTTTAGGGTTGGGGGGCGCGAACACCGGGGAGCTGTTTTTT.

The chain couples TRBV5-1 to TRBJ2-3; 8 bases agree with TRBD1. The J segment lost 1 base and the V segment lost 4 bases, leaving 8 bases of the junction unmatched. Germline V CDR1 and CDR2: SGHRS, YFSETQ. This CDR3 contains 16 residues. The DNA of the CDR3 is TGCGCCAGCAGCCAGGGGGCGGCGTTCGGCACAGATACGCAGTATTTT. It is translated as CASSQGAAFGTDTQYF.

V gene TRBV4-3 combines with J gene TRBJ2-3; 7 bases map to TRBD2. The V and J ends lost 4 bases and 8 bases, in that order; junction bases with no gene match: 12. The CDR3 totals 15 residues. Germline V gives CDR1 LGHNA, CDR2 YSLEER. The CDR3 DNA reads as TGCGCCAGCAGCCCCCGACCGCGGGAGCCGGGTACGCAGTATTTT. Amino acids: CASSPRPREPGTQYF.

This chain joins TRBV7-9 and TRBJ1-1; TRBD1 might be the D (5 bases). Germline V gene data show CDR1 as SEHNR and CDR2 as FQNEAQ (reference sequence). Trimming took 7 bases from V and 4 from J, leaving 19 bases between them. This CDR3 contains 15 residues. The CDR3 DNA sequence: TGTGCCAGCACCCTACTGAGGGGTAAGAGCACTGAAGCTTTCTTT. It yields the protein CASTLLRGKSTEAFF.

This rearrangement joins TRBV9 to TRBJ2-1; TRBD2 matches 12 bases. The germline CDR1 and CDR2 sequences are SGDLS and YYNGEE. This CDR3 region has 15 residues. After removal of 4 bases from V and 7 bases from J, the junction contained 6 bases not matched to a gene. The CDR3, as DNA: TGTGCCAGCAGCCCTTCTAGCGGGAGGGCGAATGAGCAGTTCTTC. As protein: CASSPSSGRANEQFF.

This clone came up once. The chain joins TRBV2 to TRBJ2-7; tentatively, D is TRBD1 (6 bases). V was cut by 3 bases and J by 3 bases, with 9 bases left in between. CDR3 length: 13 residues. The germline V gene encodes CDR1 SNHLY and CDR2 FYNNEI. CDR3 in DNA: TGTGCCAGCAGTGACGAACAGGGCTACGAGCAGTACTTC. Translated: CASSDEQGYEQYF.

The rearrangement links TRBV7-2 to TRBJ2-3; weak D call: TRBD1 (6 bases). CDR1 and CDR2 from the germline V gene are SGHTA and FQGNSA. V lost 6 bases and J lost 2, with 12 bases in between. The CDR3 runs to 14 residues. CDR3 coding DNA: TGTGCCAGCAGGCAAGGACAGAACACAGATACGCAGTATTTT. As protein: CASRQGQNTDTQYF.

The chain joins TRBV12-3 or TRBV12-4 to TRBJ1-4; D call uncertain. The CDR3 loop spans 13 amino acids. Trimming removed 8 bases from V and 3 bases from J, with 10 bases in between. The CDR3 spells CASGHQANEKLFF. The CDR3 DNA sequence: TGTGCCAGCGGCCATCAGGCTAATGAAAAACTGTTTTTT.

In DNA, the CDR3 is TGTGCCAGTAGTCAGACAGGGGGCGTTGAAAAACTGTTTTTT. The encoded protein is CASSQTGGVEKLFF. The rearrangement uses TRBV19 and TRBJ1-4, with 10 bases matching TRBD1. Germline CDR1 reads LNHDA; CDR2 reads SQIVND (reference sequence). Germline trimming cut 5 bases from V and 7 bases from J; bases unmatched to any gene: 4. This CDR3 is 14 amino acids long.

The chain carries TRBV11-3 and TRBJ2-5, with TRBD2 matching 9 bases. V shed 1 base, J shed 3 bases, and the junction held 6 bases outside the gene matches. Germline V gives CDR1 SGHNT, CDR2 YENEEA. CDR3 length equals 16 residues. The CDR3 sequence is CASSLGAERGEETQYF. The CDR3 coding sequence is TGTGCCAGCAGCTTAGGGGCAGAGCGGGGGGAAGAGACCCAGTACTTC.

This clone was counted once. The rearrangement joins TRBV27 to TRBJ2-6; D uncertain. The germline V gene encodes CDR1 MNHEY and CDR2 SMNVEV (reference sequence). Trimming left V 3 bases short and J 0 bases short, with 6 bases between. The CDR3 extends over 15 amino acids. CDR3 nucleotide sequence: TGTGCCAGCAGTTTGGTTTACTCTGGGGCCAACGTCCTGACTTTC. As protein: CASSLVYSGANVLTF.

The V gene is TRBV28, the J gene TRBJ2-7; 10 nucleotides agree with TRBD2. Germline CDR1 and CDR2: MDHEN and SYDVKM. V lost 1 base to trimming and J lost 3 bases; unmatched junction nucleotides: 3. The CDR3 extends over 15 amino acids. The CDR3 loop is CASSLSSGRLYEQYF. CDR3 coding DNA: TGTGCCAGCAGTTTATCTAGCGGGAGACTCTACGAGCAGTACTTC.

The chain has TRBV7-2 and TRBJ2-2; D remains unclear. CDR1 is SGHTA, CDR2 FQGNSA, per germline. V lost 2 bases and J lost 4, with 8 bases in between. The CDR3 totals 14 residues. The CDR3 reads CASSLLSATGELFF. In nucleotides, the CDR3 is TGTGCCAGCAGCTTACTGTCAGCCACCGGGGAGCTGTTTTTT.

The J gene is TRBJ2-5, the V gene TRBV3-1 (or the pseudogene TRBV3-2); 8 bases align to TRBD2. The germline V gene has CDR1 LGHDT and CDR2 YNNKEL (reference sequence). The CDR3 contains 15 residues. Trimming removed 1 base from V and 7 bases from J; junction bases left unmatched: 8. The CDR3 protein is CASSQATSGGVTQYF. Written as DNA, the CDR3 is TGTGCCAGCAGCCAAGCAACTAGCGGTGGGGTGACCCAGTACTTC.

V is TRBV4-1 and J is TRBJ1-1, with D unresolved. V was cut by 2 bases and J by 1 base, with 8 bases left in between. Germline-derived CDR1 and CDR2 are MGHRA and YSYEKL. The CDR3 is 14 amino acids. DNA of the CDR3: TGCGCCAGCAGCCAAAGGACTCAGAACACTGAAGCTTTCTTT. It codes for CASSQRTQNTEAFF.